This T cell receptor beta chain was captured in a study of post-analysis software for immune sequencing data. Study-level results: Five or six TRBV segments, TRBV5-6, TRBV5-1 and TRBV20-1 among them, were found more frequent in patients than controls.

Trimming left V 1 base short and J 9 bases short, with 12 bases between. CDR3 size: 12 residues. Germline CDR1 reads DFQATT; CDR2 reads SNEGSKA (reference sequence). TCR beta libraries were prepared from cDNA with unique molecular identifiers. MiXCR, run by TCRdb on the PCR reads, gives a single entry per CDR3 protein. The repertoire holds about 770,000 distinct CDR3 sequences, with 35% to 55% as singletons. This clonotype has more than one count but fewer than ten. Its target is not known. This TCR derives from a girl aged 10 to 17 with multiple sclerosis. This chain joins TRBV20-1 and TRBJ2-5; perhaps D is TRBD1 or TRBD2 (6 bases each). The sample comprised blood. The CDR3 loop reads CSARALEGAQYF. The CDR3 nucleotides are TGCAGTGCTAGAGCCCTGGAGGGGGCCCAGTACTTC.